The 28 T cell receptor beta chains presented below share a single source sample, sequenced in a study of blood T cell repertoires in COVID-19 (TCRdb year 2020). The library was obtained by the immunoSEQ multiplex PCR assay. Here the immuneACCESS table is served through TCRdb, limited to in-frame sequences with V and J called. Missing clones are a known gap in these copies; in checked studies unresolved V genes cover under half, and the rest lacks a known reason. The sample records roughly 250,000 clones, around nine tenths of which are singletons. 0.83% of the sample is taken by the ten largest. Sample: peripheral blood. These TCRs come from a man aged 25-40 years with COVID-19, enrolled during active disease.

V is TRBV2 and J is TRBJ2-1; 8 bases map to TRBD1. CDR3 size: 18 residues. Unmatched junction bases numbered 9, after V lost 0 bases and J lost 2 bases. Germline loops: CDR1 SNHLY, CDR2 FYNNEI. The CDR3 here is CASSEARGDRGTYNEQFF. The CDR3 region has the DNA TGTGCCAGCAGTGAAGCGCGGGGCGACAGGGGCACCTACAATGAGCAGTTCTTC. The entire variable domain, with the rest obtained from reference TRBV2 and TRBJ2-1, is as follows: EPEVTQTPSHQVTQMGQEVILRCVPISNHLYFYWYRQILGQKVEFLVSFYNNEISEKSEIFDDQFSVERPDGSNFTLKIRSTKLEDSAMYFCASSEARGDRGTYNEQFFGPGTRLTVL.

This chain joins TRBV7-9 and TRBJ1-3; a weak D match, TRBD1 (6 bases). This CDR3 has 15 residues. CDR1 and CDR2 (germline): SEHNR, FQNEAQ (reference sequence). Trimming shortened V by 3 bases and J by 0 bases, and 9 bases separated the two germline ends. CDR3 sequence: CASSLAGASGNTIYF. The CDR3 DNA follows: TGTGCCAGCAGCTTGGCAGGGGCCTCTGGAAACACCATATATTTT.

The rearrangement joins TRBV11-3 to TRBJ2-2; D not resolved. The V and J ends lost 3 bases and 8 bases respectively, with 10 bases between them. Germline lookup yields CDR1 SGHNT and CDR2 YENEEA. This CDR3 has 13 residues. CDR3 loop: CASSFQVPGELFF. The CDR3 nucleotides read TGTGCCAGCAGCTTTCAGGTTCCAGGGGAGCTGTTTTTT.

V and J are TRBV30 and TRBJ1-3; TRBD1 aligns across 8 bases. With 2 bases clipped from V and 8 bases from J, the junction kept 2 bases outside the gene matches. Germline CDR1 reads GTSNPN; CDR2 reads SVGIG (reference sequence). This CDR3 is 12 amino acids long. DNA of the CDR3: TGTGCCTGGAGTACACAGGGGGACACCATATATTTT. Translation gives CAWSTQGDTIYF.

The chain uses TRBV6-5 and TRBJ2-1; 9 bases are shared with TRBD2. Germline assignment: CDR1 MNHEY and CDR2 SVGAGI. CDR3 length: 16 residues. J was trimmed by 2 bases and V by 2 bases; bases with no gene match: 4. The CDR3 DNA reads TGTGCCAGCAGTTACAGCCTAGCGGGGACCTACAATGAGCAGTTCTTC. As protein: CASSYSLAGTYNEQFF.

The chain's CDR3 is CASSLSTGNYNSPLHF. In nucleotides, the CDR3 is TGTGCCAGCAGTTTATCAACGGGGAATTATAATTCACCCCTCCACTTT. This chain links TRBV27 with TRBJ1-6; D unclear. Trimming stripped 0 bases from V and 4 bases from J, with 10 bases between. Germline lookup yields CDR1 MNHEY and CDR2 SMNVEV (reference sequence). This CDR3 is built from 16 residues.

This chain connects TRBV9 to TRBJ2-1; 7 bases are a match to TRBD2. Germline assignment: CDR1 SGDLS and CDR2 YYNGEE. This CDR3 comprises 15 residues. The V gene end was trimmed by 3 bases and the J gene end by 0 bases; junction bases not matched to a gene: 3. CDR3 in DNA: TGTGCCAGCAGCGGCGGGGGTGACTCCTACAATGAGCAGTTCTTC. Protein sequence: CASSGGGDSYNEQFF.

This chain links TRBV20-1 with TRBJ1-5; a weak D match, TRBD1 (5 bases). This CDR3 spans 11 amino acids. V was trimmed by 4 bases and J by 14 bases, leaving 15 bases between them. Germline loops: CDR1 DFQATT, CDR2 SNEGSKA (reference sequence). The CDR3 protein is CSAKGQHHEHF. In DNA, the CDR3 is TGCAGTGCTAAAGGACAACATCATGAGCATTTT.

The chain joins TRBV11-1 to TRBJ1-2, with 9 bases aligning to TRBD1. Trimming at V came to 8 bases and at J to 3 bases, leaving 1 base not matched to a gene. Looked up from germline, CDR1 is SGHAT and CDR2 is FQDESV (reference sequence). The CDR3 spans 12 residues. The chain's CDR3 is CASGQGHYGYTF. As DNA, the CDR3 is TGTGCCAGCGGACAGGGGCACTATGGCTACACCTTC.

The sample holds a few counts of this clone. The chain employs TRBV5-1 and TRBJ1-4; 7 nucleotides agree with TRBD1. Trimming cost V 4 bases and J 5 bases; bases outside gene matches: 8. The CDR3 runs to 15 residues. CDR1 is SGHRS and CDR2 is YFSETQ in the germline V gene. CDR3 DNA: TGCGCCAGCAGCCTCTCCGGGACAGACAATGAAAAACTGTTTTTT. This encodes CASSLSGTDNEKLFF.

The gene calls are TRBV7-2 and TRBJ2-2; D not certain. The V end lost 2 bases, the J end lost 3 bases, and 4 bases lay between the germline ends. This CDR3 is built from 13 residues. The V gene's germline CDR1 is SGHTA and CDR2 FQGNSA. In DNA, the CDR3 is TGTGCCAGCAGCTTACAGGACACCGGGGAGCTGTTTTTT. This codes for CASSLQDTGELFF.

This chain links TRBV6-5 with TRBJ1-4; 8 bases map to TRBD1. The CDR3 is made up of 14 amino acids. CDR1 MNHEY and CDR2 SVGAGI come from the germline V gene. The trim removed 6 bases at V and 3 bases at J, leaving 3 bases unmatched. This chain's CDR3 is CASRRTGSNEKLFF. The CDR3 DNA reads TGTGCCAGCAGGAGGACAGGGTCTAATGAAAAACTGTTTTTT.

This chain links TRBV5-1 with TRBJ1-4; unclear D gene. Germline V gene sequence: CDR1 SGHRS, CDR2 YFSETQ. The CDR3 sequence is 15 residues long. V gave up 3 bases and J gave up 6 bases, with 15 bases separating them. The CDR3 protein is CASSSSYAGDEKLFF. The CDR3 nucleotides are TGCGCCAGCAGCTCCTCCTACGCCGGGGATGAAAAACTGTTTTTT.

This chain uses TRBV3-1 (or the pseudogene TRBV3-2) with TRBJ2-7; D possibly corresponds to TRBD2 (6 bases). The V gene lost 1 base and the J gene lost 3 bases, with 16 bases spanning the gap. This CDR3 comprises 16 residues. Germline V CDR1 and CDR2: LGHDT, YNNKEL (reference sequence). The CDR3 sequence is CASSQVRGEAHYEQYF. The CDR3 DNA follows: TGTGCCAGCAGCCAAGTCCGCGGGGAAGCCCACTACGAGCAGTACTTC.

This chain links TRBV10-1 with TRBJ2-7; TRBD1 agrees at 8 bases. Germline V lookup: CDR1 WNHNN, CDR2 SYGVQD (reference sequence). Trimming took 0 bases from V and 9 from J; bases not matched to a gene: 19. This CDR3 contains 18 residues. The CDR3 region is CASSESARWDRTLEGQYF. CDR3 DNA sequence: TGCGCCAGCAGTGAGTCGGCGAGATGGGACAGGACCCTAGAGGGGCAGTACTTC.

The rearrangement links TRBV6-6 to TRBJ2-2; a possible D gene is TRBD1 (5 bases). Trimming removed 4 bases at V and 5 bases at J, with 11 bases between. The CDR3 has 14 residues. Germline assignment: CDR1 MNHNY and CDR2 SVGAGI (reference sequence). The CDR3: CASSSQGITGELFF. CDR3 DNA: TGTGCCAGCAGTTCCCAGGGTATTACCGGGGAGCTGTTTTTT.

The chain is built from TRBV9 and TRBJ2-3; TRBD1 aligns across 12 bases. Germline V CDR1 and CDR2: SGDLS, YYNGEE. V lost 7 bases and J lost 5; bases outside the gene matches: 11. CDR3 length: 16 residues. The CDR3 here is CASGTNRDRGQDTQYF. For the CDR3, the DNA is TGTGCCAGCGGAACGAACCGGGACAGGGGGCAAGATACGCAGTATTTT.

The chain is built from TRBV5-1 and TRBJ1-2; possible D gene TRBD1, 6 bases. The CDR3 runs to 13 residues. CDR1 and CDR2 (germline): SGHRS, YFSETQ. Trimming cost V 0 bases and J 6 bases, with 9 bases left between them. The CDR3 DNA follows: TGCGCCAGCAGCTTGGGACAGGAGGATGGCTACACCTTC. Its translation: CASSLGQEDGYTF.

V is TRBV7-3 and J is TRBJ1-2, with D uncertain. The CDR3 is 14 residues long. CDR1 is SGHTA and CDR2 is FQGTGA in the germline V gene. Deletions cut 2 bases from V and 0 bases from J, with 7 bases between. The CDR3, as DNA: TGTGCCAGCAGCTTAGGGCCGACTAACTATGGCTACACCTTC. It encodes CASSLGPTNYGYTF.

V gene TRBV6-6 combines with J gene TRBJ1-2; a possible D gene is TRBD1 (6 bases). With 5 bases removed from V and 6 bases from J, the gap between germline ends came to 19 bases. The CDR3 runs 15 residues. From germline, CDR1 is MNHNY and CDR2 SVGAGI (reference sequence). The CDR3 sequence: CASSTTDRTGDGYTF. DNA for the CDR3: TGTGCCAGCAGTACAACAGACAGGACGGGTGATGGCTACACCTTC.

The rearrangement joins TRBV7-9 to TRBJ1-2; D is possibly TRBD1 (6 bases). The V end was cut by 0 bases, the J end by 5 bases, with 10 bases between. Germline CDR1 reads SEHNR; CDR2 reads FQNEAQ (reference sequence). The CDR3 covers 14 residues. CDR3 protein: CASSLANREYGYTF. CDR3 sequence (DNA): TGTGCCAGCAGCTTAGCGAACAGGGAGTATGGCTACACCTTC.

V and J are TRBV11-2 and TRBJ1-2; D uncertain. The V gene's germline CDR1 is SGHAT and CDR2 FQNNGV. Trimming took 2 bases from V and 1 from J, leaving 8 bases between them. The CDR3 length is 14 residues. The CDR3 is CASSLMAINYGYTF. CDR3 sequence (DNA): TGTGCCAGCAGCTTAATGGCCATTAACTATGGCTACACCTTC.

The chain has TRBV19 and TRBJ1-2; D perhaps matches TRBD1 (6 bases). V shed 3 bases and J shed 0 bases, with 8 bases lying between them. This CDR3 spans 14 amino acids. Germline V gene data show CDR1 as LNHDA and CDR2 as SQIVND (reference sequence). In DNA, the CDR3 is TGTGCCAGTAGTATTGGGACAACTAACTATGGCTACACCTTC. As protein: CASSIGTTNYGYTF.

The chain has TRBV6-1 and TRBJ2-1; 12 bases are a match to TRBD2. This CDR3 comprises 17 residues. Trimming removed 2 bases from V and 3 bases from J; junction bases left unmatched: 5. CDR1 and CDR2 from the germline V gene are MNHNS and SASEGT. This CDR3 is CASSEQLAGGLYNEQFF. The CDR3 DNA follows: TGTGCCAGCAGTGAACAGCTAGCGGGGGGGCTCTACAATGAGCAGTTCTTC.

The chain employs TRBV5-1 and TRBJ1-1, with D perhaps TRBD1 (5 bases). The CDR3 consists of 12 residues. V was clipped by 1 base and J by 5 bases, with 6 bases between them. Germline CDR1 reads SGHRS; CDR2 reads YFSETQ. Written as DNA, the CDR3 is TGCGCCAGCAGCTTGCGGGGGACTGAAGCTTTCTTT. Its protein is CASSLRGTEAFF.

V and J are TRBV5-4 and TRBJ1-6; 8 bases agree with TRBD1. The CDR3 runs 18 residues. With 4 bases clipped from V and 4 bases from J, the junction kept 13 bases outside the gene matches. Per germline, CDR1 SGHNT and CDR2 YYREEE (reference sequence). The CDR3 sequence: CASSPATTGVGYNSPLHF. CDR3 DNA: TGTGCCAGCAGCCCCGCGACGACAGGGGTCGGGTATAATTCACCCCTCCACTTT.

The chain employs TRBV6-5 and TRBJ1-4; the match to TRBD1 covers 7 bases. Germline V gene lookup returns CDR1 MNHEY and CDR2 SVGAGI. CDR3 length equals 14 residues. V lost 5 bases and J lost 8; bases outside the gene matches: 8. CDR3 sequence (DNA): TGTGCCAGCAGTCCTACAGGGGCGGGGGAAAAACTGTTTTTT. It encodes CASSPTGAGEKLFF.

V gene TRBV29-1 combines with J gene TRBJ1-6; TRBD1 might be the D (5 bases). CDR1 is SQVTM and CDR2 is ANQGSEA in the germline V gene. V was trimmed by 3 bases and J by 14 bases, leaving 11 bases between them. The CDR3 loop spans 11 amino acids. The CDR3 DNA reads TGCAGCGTTGAGACGGGGGGGGCCCTCCACTTT. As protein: CSVETGGALHF.